This TCR beta chain comes out of a study of shared clonotypes between healthy human individuals. General study points: Rarefaction gave evidence that sorted-subset sequencing remained incomplete despite large depth.

Germline CDR1 is MNHEY and CDR2 is SVGAGI. The CDR3 extends over 11 amino acids. Trimming took off 2 bases at V and 11 bases at J, with 9 bases between the two ends. CD8 cells classed as naive were CD45RO-negative and positively selected for CCR7, excluding terminally differentiated effector memory CD45RA+ cells. Concerning this clone itself: Its antigen is as yet unknown. The identical CDR3 is also encoded by other nucleotide sequences in the sample.

Original analysis: Without quality scores, immunoSEQ junctional reads could not be filtered like full-length reads. Only in-frame clones appear in the TCRdb table, and some are missing; sequencing was by immunoSEQ multiplex PCR. D and trimming were read from the DNA, whereas the V and J calls and clone size are those reported in that table. The table lists 1.5 million to 2.5 million clones, approximately 94% of them singletons. The TCR comes from a man between 18 and 35 years old in good health. This chain links TRBV6-5 with TRBJ1-1, with D possibly TRBD1 on 5 matching bases. Material for sequencing was naive CD8+ T cells sorted from blood. This chain's CDR3 is CASSYGGEAFF. The CDR3 DNA follows: TGTGCCAGCAGTTACGGGGGTGAGGCTTTCTTT.